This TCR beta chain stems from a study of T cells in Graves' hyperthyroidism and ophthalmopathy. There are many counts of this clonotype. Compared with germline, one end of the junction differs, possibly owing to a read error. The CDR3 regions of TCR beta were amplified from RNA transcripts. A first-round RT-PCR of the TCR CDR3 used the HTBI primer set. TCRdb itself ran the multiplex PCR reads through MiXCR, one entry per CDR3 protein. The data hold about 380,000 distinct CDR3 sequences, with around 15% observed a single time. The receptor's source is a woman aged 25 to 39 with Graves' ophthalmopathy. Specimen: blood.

CDR3 in amino acids: CAGSQELRLNEQFF. CDR3 bases: TGTGCCGGCAGCCAAGAGTTGCGCCTCAATGAGCAGTTCTTC. The chain recombines TRBV3-1 with TRBJ2-1, with D hard to call. CDR1 and CDR2 from the germline V gene are LGHDT and YNNKEL (reference sequence). CDR3 length: 14 amino acids.